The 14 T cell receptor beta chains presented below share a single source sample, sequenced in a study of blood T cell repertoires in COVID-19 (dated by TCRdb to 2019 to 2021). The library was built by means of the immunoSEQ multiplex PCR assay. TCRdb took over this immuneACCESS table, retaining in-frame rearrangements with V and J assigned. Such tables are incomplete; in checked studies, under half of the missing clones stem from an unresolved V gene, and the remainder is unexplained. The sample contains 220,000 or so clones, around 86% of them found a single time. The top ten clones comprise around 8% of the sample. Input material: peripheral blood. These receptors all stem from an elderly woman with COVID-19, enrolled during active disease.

CDR3 protein: CASSSSRGAGNTQYF. In nucleotides, the CDR3 is TGTGCCAGCAGCTCCTCTCGGGGGGCAGGAAATACGCAGTATTTT. This chain connects TRBV7-3 to TRBJ2-3, with D perhaps TRBD2 (7 bases). This CDR3 has 15 residues. Germline values: CDR1 SGHTA, CDR2 FQGTGA. V lost 4 bases and J lost 7, with 18 bases in between.

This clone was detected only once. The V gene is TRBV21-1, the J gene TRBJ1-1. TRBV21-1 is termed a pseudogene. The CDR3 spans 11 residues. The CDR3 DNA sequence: TGTGCCAGCAGCAGAGGAATTGAAGCTTTCTTT. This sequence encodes CASSRGIEAFF.

The CDR3 loop is CASSIDRGNQPQHF. As DNA, the CDR3 is TGTGCCAGTAGTATAGATCGGGGAAATCAGCCCCAGCATTTT. The chain recombines TRBV19 with TRBJ1-5, with unresolved D. The ends were cut back, 0 bases at V and 4 bases at J, with 7 bases in the middle. The CDR3 has 14 amino acids. Germline CDR1 LNHDA, CDR2 SQIVND (reference sequence).

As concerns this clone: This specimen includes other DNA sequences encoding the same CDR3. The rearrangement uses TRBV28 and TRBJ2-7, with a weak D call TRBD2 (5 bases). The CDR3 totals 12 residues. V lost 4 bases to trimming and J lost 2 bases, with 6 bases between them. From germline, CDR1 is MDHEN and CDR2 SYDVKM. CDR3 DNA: TGTGCCAGCAGTTCCGGGACCTACGAGCAGTACTTC. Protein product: CASSSGTYEQYF.

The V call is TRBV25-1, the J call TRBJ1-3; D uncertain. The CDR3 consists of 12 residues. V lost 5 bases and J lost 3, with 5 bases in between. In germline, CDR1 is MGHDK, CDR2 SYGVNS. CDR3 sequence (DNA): TGTGCCAGCAGTACTAGTGGAAACACCATATATTTT. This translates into CASSTSGNTIYF.

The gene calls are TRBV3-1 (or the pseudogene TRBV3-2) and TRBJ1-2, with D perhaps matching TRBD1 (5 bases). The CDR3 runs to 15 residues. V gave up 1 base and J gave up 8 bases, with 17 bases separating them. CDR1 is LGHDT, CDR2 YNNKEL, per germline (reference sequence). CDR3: CASSQGEGALGGYTF. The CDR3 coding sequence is TGTGCCAGCAGCCAAGGTGAAGGGGCCCTTGGCGGCTACACCTTC.

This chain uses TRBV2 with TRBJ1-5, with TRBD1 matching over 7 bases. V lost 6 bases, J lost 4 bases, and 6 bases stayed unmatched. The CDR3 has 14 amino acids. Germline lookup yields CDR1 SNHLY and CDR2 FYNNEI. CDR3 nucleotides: TGTGCCAGCAGCAGACAGGGTATTAATCAGCCCCAGCATTTT. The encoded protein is CASSRQGINQPQHF.

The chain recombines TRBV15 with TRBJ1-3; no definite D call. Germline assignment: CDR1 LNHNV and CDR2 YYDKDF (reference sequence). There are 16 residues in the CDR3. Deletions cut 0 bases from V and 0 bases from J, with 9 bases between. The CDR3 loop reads CATSRDPQSSGNTIYF. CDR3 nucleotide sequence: TGTGCCACCAGCAGAGATCCACAGAGCTCTGGAAACACCATATATTTT.

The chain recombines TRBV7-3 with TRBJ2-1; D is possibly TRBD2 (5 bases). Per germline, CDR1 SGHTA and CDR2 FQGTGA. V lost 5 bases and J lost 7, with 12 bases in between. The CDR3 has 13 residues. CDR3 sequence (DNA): TGTGCCAGCAGCCCCGCTCGGGGTAATGAGCAGTTCTTC. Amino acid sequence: CASSPARGNEQFF.

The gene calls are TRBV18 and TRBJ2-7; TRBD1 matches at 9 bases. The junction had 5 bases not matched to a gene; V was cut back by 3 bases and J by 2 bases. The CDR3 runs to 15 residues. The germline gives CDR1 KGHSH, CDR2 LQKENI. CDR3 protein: CASSPAGQGPYEQYF. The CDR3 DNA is TGTGCCAGCTCACCTGCGGGACAGGGCCCCTACGAGCAGTACTTC. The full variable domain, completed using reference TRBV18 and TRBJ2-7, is NAGVMQNPRHLVRRRGQEARLRCSPMKGHSHVYWYRQLPEEGLKFMVYLQKENIIDESGMPKERFSAEFPKEGPSILRIQQVVRGDSAAYFCASSPAGQGPYEQYFGPGTRLTVT.

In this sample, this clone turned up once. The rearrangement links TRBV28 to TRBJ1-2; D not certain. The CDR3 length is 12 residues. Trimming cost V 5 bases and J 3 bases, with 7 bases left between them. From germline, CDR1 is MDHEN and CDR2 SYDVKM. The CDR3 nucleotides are TGTGCCAGCAGTGGCAGGTACTATGGCTACACCTTC. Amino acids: CASSGRYYGYTF.

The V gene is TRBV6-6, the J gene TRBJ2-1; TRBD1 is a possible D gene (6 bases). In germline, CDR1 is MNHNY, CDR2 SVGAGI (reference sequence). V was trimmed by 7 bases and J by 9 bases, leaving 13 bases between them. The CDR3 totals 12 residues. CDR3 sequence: CASMIQGREQFF. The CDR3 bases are TGTGCCAGCATGATCCAGGGGCGTGAGCAGTTCTTC.

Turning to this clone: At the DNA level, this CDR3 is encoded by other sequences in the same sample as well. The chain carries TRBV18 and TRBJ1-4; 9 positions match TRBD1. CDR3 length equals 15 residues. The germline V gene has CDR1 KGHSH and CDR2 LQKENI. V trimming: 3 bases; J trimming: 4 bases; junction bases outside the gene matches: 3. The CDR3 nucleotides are TGTGCCAGCTCACCTCCGGGACAGGGTAATGAAAAACTGTTTTTT. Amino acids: CASSPPGQGNEKLFF.

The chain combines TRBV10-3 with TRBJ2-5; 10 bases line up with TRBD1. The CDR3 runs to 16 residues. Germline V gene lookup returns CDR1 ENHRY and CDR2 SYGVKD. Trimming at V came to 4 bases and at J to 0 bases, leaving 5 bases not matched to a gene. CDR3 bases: TGTGCCATCAGTGTGGGGACAGGGGCTAACCAAGAGACCCAGTACTTC. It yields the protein CAISVGTGANQETQYF.